A selection of T cell receptor beta chains follows, all from one sample in a study of shared clonotypes between healthy human individuals. Data came from immunoSEQ multiplex PCR; TCRdb stores just in-frame clones and leaves some out. The sample has about 2.1 million clones, roughly 91% seen once; the top ten hold roughly 1.8%. Source material: naive CD8+ T cells from PBMCs. The receptors were sampled from a man younger than 30 in good health. Some clones in this sample may be carry-over from other donors' samples. Both conserved end residues are part of each CDR3. D genes are given only for firm matches. Clone size appears in some rows only: once, few, many, or a class for an expanded clone.

CDR3nt,CDR3aa,v_gene,abundance,d_gene,j_gene
TGTGCCAGCAGTCCAGGGGGGCGTTGGAATGAGCAGTTCTTC,CASSPGGRWNEQFF,TRBV27,NA,NA,TRBJ2-1
TGTGCCAGCAGCTTTGGGCAGAGCGAGCAGTACTTC,CASSFGQSEQYF,TRBV7-9,NA,NA,TRBJ2-7
TGTGCCAGCAGCCCAAGGACAGGGGGATACAATGAGCAGTTCTTC,CASSPRTGGYNEQFF,TRBV4-2,NA,TRBD1,TRBJ2-1
TGCGCCAGCAGCTCCCCTATTGGGGGCTTCCACACTGAAGCTTTCTTT,CASSSPIGGFHTEAFF,TRBV5-1,NA,NA,TRBJ1-1
TGTGCCAGCAGCTTAGCGAGGACGGGGCCATACAATGAGCAGTTCTTC,CASSLARTGPYNEQFF,TRBV7-2,NA,NA,TRBJ2-1
TGTGCCAGCAGCCAAAGTTCATGGGCTGAAGCTTTCTTT,CASSQSSWAEAFF,TRBV4-2,NA,NA,TRBJ1-1
TGTGCCAGCAGCTTCGCGGACAGTCCCCACGAGCAGTACTTC,CASSFADSPHEQYF,TRBV11-2,NA,NA,TRBJ2-7
TGTGCCAGCAGTTTACTATTAGGGTCGGAGGGAGGAGCGCAGTACTTC,CASSLLLGSEGGAQYF,TRBV27,NA,NA,TRBJ2-7
TGTGCCAGCAGTTACGGGGCGGGATGGGCAGGAGAGCAGTACTTC,CASSYGAGWAGEQYF,TRBV6-5,NA,NA,TRBJ2-7
TGTGCCAGCAGCTTCCCATGGATATCTAACTATGGCTACACCTTC,CASSFPWISNYGYTF,TRBV7-2,NA,NA,TRBJ1-2
TGTGCCAGCAGCTTAGATCCGACAGGGGTTCGAAACACCATATATTTT,CASSLDPTGVRNTIYF,TRBV7-9,NA,TRBD1,TRBJ1-3
TGTGCCAGCAGCGTATCGGGAGCCGTCACAGATACGCAGTATTTT,CASSVSGAVTDTQYF,TRBV9,NA,NA,TRBJ2-3
TGTGCCAGCAGCTCCTCCAGGGTCCCTGGAGAGACCCAGTACTTC,CASSSSRVPGETQYF,TRBV7-8,NA,NA,TRBJ2-5
TGTGCCAGCAGCGAGGGACGGGGAGTCACTGAAGCTTTCTTT,CASSEGRGVTEAFF,TRBV7-9,NA,NA,TRBJ1-1
TGTGCCAGCAGTGGAACAGGGGCAACAGGGCGACCTTTCTTT,CASSGTGATGRPFF,TRBV6-5,NA,TRBD1,TRBJ1-1
TGTGCCAGCGGTAGCGGGAGGGCTCCAGATACGCAGTATTTT,CASGSGRAPDTQYF,TRBV9,NA,TRBD2,TRBJ2-3
TGTGCCAGCAGTTCCGGGGCGCCGAACACTGAAGCTTTCTTT,CASSSGAPNTEAFF,TRBV6-6,NA,NA,TRBJ1-1
TGTGCCAGCAGTTGGTACAGGGAGAACACTGAAGCTTTCTTT,CASSWYRENTEAFF,TRBV6-5,NA,NA,TRBJ1-1
TGTGCCAGCAGCGTACGACTACAAACGGGGGCGAACACCGGGGAGCTGTTTTTT,CASSVRLQTGANTGELFF,TRBV9,NA,NA,TRBJ2-2
TGTGCCAGCAGTCCCTCGGCCCTGGGGGCCTACGAGCAGTACTTC,CASSPSALGAYEQYF,TRBV9,NA,NA,TRBJ2-7
TGTGCCAGCAGCGTAGCGGACCTGCCCTGGGGCTACACCTTC,CASSVADLPWGYTF,TRBV9,NA,NA,TRBJ1-2
TGTGCCAGCAGTTACAGGGGCTCCTACAATGAGCAGTTCTTC,CASSYRGSYNEQFF,TRBV5-6,once,TRBD1,TRBJ2-1
TGTGCCAGCAGCGACAACACAGGGCCCAACGAGCAGTACTTC,CASSDNTGPNEQYF,TRBV5-4,NA,NA,TRBJ2-7
TGCAGCGTTGAGGGGGGGACCAGCTCTGGAAACACCATATATTTT,CSVEGGTSSGNTIYF,TRBV29-1,once,NA,TRBJ1-3
TGTGCCAGTAGTCCCTCCCCGGGGGCAGGGAGCAATCAGCCCCAGCATTTT,CASSPSPGAGSNQPQHF,TRBV19,few,NA,TRBJ1-5
TGTGCCAGCAGCTTACCGCCTGGGAGGCCCTTACTAGCGGGATTACCCCAAGAGACCCAGTACTTC,CASSLPPGRPLLAGLPQETQYF,TRBV7-6,NA,TRBD2,TRBJ2-5
TGTGCCAGCAGCGTATGGGGGACCTACAATGAGCAGTTCTTC,CASSVWGTYNEQFF,TRBV9,NA,NA,TRBJ2-1
TGTGCCAGTAGTTCCCGGGACGGGGATACGCAGTATTTT,CASSSRDGDTQYF,TRBV19,NA,NA,TRBJ2-3
TGTGCCAGCAGCTTAGGATGGCGGGACACAGCTTACAATGAGCAGTTCTTC,CASSLGWRDTAYNEQFF,TRBV7-6,once,NA,TRBJ2-1
TGTGCCAGCAGTTTTCCCAACCGGGGAGCGGGAGACTCCTACGAGCAGTACTTC,CASSFPNRGAGDSYEQYF,TRBV28,NA,TRBD2,TRBJ2-7
TGCGCCAGCAGCCAAGATTTCCGGCCCCTGAGCTCCTACGAGCAGTACTTC,CASSQDFRPLSSYEQYF,TRBV4-1,NA,NA,TRBJ2-7
TGTGCCAGCAGCTTAGAGCTAGCGGGTCTACCCCCCGAGCAGTTCTTC,CASSLELAGLPPEQFF,TRBV7-8,NA,TRBD2,TRBJ2-1
TGTGCCAGCAGTAACAGGGGACGGAGCTTTAATGAAAAACTGTTTTTT,CASSNRGRSFNEKLFF,TRBV27,NA,TRBD1,TRBJ1-4
TGTGCCAGCAGCTTGGAGCGGGCGAACACCGGGGAGCTGTTTTTT,CASSLERANTGELFF,TRBV7-8,NA,NA,TRBJ2-2
TGTGCCAGCAGTTCCCGCGGCGGGGGCAGGTACTTC,CASSSRGGGRYF,TRBV27,NA,NA,TRBJ2-5
TGCGCCAGCAGTGAGAATAGCTTCTCCTACAATGAGCAGTTCTTC,CASSENSFSYNEQFF,TRBV10-1,NA,NA,TRBJ2-1
TGCGCCAGCAGGACCGAACAGGGGTCGGTTGTCTACGAGCAGTACTTC,CASRTEQGSVVYEQYF,TRBV5-1,once,TRBD1,TRBJ2-7
TGTGCCAGCAGTTTACGGGGGGCTCCCCATGGCTACACCTTC,CASSLRGAPHGYTF,TRBV28,NA,NA,TRBJ1-2
TGTGCCAGCAGCCCAGGGTTCGCGAACACTGAAGCTTTCTTT,CASSPGFANTEAFF,TRBV28,few,NA,TRBJ1-1
TGTGCCAGCAGTGAATATATAAGCGGAGCCCCCCAAGAGACCCAGTACTTC,CASSEYISGAPQETQYF,TRBV25-1,NA,NA,TRBJ2-5
TGTGCCAGCAGCGTCGGACAGGGCCCTTACAATGAGCAGTTCTTC,CASSVGQGPYNEQFF,TRBV2,NA,TRBD1,TRBJ2-1
TGTGCCAGCAGCTATTCTCAAGCGGACCCGAGCTCCTACAATGAGCAGTTCTTC,CASSYSQADPSSYNEQFF,TRBV7-6,NA,NA,TRBJ2-1
TGTGCCAGCAGCACGAGAGAGGGCACTGAAGCTTTCTTT,CASSTREGTEAFF,TRBV21-1,NA,NA,TRBJ1-1
TGTGCCAGCGCTGCGCCAGGTACATTATGGACCCAGTACTTC,CASAAPGTLWTQYF,TRBV18,NA,NA,TRBJ2-5
TGTGCCAGCAGCCTATATAGCGTTTGGGAGGGCCTCAATGAGCAGTTCTTC,CASSLYSVWEGLNEQFF,TRBV11-2,NA,TRBD2,TRBJ2-1
TGCGCCAGCAGTGGAGGGGGGGCGCAGTATTTT,CASSGGGAQYF,TRBV10-1,NA,NA,TRBJ2-3
TGTGCCAGCAGCTGGACAGGGAACACTGAAGCTTTCTTT,CASSWTGNTEAFF,TRBV7-9,NA,TRBD1,TRBJ1-1
TGTGCCAGCAGCCAAGATCGTGGCGGGAGGTACACCGGGGAGCTGTTTTTT,CASSQDRGGRYTGELFF,TRBV4-2,NA,TRBD2,TRBJ2-2
TGTGCCAGCAGCGTAGCGCTTGGCGGGAGCCTAAACAATGAGCAGTTCTTC,CASSVALGGSLNNEQFF,TRBV9,NA,TRBD2,TRBJ2-1
TGTGCCACCAGCAGAAAATACGGAAATAGCGGGAGGATCGATGAGCAGTTCTTC,CATSRKYGNSGRIDEQFF,TRBV15,NA,TRBD2,TRBJ2-1
TGTGCCATCAGTGAAGGGCTAGCGGCCGAGTCCTACGAGCAGTACTTC,CAISEGLAAESYEQYF,TRBV10-3,once,TRBD2,TRBJ2-7
TGTGCCAGCAGTTTGACAGGGAGGGCCAAAAACATTCAGTACTTC,CASSLTGRAKNIQYF,TRBV28,NA,NA,TRBJ2-4
TGTGCCAGCAGCTCGGGACGGAACTACGAGCAGTACTTC,CASSSGRNYEQYF,TRBV7-9,NA,NA,TRBJ2-7
TGTGCCAGCAGTTTAATGACGGAACGGGACCGAAACTATGGCTACACCTTC,CASSLMTERDRNYGYTF,TRBV28,NA,NA,TRBJ1-2
TGTGCCAGCAGCTCGGGACAGGGGGCGCGAGAGACCCAGTACTTC,CASSSGQGARETQYF,TRBV7-9,NA,TRBD1,TRBJ2-5
TGCGCCAGCAGCTTAGGAGGGACAGGGGTAGAAGAGACCCAGTACTTC,CASSLGGTGVEETQYF,TRBV5-1,NA,TRBD1,TRBJ2-5
TGCGCCAGCAGCTATACGGGCGATTTGACTAATGAAAAACTGTTTTTT,CASSYTGDLTNEKLFF,TRBV4-1,NA,NA,TRBJ1-4
TGTGCCAGCAGCGTTTCCGGGACAGGGGGATACGAGCAGTACTTC,CASSVSGTGGYEQYF,TRBV9,NA,TRBD1,TRBJ2-7
TGCAGCGTTTTAGAGGTCGAGCAGTACTTC,CSVLEVEQYF,TRBV29-1,NA,NA,TRBJ2-7
TGTGCCAGTAGTATAACTACCGCAGGCCCCCTCGGCGGCTACACCTTC,CASSITTAGPLGGYTF,TRBV19,NA,NA,TRBJ1-2